This T cell receptor (beta chain) originates from a study of cytomegalovirus exposure and HLA in healthy donors. In the study overall: A prior analysis found around 110 million unique TCR beta sequences from 150 million to 200 million T cells. For the 300 to 400 genotyped donors, about 79% fell within the Caucasian-associated ancestry cluster. A preliminary data release comprised 80 million to 95 million unique TCRs obtained from HLA-typed donors.

Points on this clone: Its antigen remains unidentified.

Study-level points and caveats: The authors enumerated roughly 180 TCR beta chains as linked to cytomegalovirus.

PCR employed 60 Vbeta and 13 Jbeta primers. Assay used: immunoSEQ multiplex PCR; TCRdb lists only in-frame clones, some missing. The sample table sets out about 160,000 clones. The length of the CDR3 is 18 residues. The V gene's germline CDR1 is SNHLY and CDR2 FYNNEI. V shed 0 bases and J 2 bases; nucleotides not matched to a gene: 12. The sample was PBMCs. The clonotype was recovered from a man younger than 45 in good health and CMV-seronegative. The J gene is TRBJ2-7, the V gene TRBV2; 8 nucleotides align to TRBD1. As DNA, the CDR3 is TGTGCCAGCAGTGAAGCGAGAGGACAGGGTAGGGGGGCCTACGAGCAGTACTTC. Its protein product is CASSEARGQGRGAYEQYF.